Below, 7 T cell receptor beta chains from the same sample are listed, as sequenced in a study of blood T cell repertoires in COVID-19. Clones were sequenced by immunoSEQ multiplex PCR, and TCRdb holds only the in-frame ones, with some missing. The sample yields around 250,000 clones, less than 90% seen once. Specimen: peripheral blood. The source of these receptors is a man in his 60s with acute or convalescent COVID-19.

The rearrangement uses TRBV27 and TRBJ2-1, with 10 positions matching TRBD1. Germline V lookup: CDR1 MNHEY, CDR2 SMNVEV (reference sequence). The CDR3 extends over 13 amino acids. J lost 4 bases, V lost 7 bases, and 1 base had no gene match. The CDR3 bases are TGTGCCAGCAAGGGACAGGGGTACAATGAGCAGTTCTTC. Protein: CASKGQGYNEQFF.

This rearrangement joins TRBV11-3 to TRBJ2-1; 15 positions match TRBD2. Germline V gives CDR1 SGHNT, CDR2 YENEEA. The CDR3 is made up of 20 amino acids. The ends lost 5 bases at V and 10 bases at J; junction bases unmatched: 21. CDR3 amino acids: CASSPRGGQGLAGGPYEQFF. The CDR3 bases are TGTGCCAGCAGCCCTAGGGGGGGACAAGGACTAGCGGGAGGGCCGTACGAGCAGTTCTTC.

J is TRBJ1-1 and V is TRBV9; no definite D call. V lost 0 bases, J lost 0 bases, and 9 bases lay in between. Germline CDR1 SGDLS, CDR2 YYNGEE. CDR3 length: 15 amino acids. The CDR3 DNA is TGTGCCAGCAGCGTAGAAGGCAGGTTGAACACTGAAGCTTTCTTT. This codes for CASSVEGRLNTEAFF.

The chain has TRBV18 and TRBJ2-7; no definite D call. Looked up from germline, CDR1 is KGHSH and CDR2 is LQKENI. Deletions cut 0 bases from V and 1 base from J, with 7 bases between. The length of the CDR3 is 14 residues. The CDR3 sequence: CASSPPSNSYEQYF. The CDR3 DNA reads TGTGCCAGCTCACCACCGTCCAATTCCTACGAGCAGTACTTC. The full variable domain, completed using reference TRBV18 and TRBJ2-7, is NAGVMQNPRHLVRRRGQEARLRCSPMKGHSHVYWYRQLPEEGLKFMVYLQKENIIDESGMPKERFSAEFPKEGPSILRIQQVVRGDSAAYFCASSPPSNSYEQYFGPGTRLTVT.

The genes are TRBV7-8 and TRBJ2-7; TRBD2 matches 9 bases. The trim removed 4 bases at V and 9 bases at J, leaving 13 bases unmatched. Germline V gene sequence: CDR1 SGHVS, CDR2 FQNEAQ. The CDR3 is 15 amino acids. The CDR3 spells CASSSSSGSPNPQYF. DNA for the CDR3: TGTGCCAGCAGCTCAAGTAGCGGGAGTCCAAACCCGCAGTACTTC.

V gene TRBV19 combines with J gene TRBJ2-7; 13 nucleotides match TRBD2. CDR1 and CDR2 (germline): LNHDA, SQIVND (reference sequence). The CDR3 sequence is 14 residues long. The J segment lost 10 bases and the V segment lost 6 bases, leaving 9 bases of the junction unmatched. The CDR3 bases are TGTGCCAGTAGCCTGACTAGCGGGAGGACCGGTCAGTACTTC. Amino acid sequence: CASSLTSGRTGQYF.

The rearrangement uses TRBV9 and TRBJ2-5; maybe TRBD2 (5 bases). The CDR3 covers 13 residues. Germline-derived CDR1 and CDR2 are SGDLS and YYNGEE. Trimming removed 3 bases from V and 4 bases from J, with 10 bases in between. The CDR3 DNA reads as TGTGCCAGCAGCGGAAGCGGAGTAGAGACCCAGTACTTC. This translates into CASSGSGVETQYF.